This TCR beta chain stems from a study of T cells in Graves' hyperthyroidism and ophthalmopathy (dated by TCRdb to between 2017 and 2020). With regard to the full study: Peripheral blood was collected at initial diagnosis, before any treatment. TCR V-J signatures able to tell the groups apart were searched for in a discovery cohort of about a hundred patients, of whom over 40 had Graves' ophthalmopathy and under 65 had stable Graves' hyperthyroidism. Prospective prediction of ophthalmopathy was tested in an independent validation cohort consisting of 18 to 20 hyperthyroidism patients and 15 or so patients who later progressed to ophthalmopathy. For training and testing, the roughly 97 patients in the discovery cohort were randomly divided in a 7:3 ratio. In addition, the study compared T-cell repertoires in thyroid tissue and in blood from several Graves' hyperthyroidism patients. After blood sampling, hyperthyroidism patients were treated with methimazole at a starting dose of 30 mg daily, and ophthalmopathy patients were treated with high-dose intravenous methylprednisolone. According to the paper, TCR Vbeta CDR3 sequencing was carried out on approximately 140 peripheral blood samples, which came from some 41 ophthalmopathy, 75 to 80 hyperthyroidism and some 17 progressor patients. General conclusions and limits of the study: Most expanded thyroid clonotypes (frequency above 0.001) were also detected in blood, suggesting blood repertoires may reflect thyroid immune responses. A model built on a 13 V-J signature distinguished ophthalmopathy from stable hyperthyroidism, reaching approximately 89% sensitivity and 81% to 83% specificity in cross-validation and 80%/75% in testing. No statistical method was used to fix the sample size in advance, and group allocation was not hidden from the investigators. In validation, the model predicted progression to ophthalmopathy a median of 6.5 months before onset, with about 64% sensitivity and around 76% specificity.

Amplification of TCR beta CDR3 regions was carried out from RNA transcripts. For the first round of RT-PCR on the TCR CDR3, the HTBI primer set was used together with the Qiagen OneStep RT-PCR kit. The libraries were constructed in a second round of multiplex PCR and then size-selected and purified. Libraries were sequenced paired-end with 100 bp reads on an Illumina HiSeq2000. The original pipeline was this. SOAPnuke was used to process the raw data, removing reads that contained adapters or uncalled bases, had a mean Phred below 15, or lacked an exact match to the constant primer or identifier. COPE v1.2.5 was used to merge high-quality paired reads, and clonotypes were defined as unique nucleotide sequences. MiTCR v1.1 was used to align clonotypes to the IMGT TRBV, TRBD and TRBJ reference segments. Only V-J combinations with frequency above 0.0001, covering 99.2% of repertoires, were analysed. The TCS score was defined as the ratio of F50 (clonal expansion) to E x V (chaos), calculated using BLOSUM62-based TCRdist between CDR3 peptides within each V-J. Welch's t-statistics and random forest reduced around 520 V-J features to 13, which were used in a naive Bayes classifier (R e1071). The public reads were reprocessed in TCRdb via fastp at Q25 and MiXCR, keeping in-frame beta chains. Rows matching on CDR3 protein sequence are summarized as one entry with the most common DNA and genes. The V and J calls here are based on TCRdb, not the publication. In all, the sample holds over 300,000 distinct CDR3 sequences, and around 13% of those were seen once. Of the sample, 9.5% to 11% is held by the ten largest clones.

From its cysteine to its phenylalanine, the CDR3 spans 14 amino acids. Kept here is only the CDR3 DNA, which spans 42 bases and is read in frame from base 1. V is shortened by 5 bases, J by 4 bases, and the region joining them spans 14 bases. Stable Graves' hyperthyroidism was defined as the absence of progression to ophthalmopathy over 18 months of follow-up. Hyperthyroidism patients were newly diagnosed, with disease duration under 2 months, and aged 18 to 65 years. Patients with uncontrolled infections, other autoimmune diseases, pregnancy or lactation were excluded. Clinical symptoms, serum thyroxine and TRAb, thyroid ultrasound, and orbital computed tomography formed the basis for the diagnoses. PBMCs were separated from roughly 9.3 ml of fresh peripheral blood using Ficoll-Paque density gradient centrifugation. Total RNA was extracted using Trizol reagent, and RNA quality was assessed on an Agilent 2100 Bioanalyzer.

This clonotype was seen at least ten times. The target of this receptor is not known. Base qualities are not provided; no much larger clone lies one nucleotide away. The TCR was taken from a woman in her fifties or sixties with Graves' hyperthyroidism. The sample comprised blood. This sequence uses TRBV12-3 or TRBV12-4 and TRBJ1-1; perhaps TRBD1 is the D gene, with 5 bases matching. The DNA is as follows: TGTGCCAGCAGTAGGAGGCAGGGCGGCACTGAAGCTTTCTTT. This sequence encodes CASSRRQGGTEAFF.